This T cell receptor (beta chain) was obtained from a study of beta chain features in type 1 diabetes. V dropped 2 bases and J dropped 8 bases, with 16 bases sitting between them. The V gene's germline CDR1 is SEHNR and CDR2 FQNEAQ (reference sequence). The CDR3 spans 15 residues. There are a few counts of this clone. The antigen is not known. The whole isolated RNA underwent reverse transcription, so sequencing captured expressed TCRB transcripts. Clones were sequenced by immunoSEQ multiplex PCR, and TCRdb holds only the in-frame ones, with some missing. The table has roughly 350,000 clones, approximately 9.9% seen once. Study results and caveats: Researchers report that Type 1 diabetes patients had moderately but significantly shorter TCRB CDR3s across all four CD4+ subsets. Patients with type 1 diabetes carried fewer insertions and had more deletions at their VDJ junctions.

The material sequenced was naive CD4+ T cells from blood. This receptor was obtained from a woman aged 25 to 39 in good health. The V gene is TRBV7-9, the J gene TRBJ2-1; D not certain. In DNA, the CDR3 is TGTGCCAGCAGCTTAAGTTCCCGTGCAGGCGATGAGCAGTTCTTC. This sequence encodes CASSLSSRAGDEQFF.